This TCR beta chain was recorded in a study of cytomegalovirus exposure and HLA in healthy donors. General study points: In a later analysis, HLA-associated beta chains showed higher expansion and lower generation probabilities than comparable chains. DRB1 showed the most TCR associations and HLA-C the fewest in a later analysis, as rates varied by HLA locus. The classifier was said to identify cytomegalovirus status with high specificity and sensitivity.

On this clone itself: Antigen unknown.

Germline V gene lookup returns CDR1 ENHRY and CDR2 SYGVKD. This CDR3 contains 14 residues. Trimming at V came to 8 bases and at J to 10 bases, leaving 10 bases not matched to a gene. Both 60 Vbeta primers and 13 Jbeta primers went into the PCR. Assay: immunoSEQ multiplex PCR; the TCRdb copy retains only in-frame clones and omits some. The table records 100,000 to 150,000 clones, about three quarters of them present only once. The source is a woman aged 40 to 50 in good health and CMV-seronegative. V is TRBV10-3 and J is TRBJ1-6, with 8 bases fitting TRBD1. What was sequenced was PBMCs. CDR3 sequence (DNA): TGTGCCATCGGCCACTGGGACAGGATCTCACCCCTCCACTTT. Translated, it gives CAIGHWDRISPLHF.